The rows below give T cell receptor beta chains drawn from one sample of a study of vaccination and CD4 T cells after COVID-19. TCRdb ran MiXCR on the PCR reads and lists one entry per CDR3 protein. The repertoire holds 13,000 to 15,000 distinct CDR3 sequences, with about 50% as singletons. For these TCRs, the target antigens are not known. Sequences were obtained from CD4+ T cells from blood, cultured in vitro. The receptors stem from a human donor who had recovered from COVID-19. Both conserved end residues are part of each CDR3. The D gene is left open where the match is weak. Some rows have no size entry. The others give once, few or many, or a class for an expanded clone.

V: TRBV2; J: TRBJ2-3; D: -; size: hyperexpanded; DNA: TGTGCCAGCAGGGTGTCTAGCACAGATACGCAGTATTTT; CDR3: CASRVSSTDTQYF
V: TRBV9; J: TRBJ2-1; D: -; size: -; DNA: TGTGCCAGCTCGGCGTCCGGAAGCTCCTACAATGAGCAGTTCTTC; CDR3: CASSASGSSYNEQFF
V: TRBV6-2/TRBV6-3; J: TRBJ2-7; D: -; size: -; DNA: TGTGCCAGCAGTTACGACGGGAGTTCCTACGAGCAGTACTTC; CDR3: CASSYDGSSYEQYF
V: TRBV11-3; J: TRBJ2-2; D: -; size: -; DNA: TGTGCCAGCAGCTATACACCGAACACCGGGGAGCTGTTTTTT; CDR3: CASSYTPNTGELFF
V: TRBV7-2; J: TRBJ2-2; D: -; size: -; DNA: TGTGGCGAGGGCCGGGAGCTCGGTATTAATACCGGGGAGCTGTTTTTT; CDR3: CGEGRELGINTGELFF
V: TRBV20-1; J: TRBJ2-7; D: -; size: -; DNA: TGCAGTGCTAGGGGATTAAGGGCCCCCGAGCAGTACTTC; CDR3: CSARGLRAPEQYF
V: TRBV11-3; J: TRBJ2-1; D: -; size: -; DNA: TGTGCCAGCAGCTTAGATATGGGGACTGGGACTGTGCGGTCCTACAATGAGCAGTTCTTC; CDR3: CASSLDMGTGTVRSYNEQFF
V: TRBV5-1; J: TRBJ2-5; D: TRBD1; size: -; DNA: TGCGCCAGCAGCTTGGAGGACAGGGGGCTGGAGACCCAGTACTTC; CDR3: CASSLEDRGLETQYF
V: TRBV11-2; J: TRBJ2-5; D: TRBD2; size: -; DNA: TGTGCCAGCAGCTTAGGAATGCGTTGGGCTAGCGGGGGCCAAGAGACCCAGTACTTC; CDR3: CASSLGMRWASGGQETQYF
V: TRBV28; J: TRBJ1-5; D: -; size: -; DNA: TGTGCCAGCAGTTCCCCCCCGGGAGACTATAGCAATCAGCCCCAGCATTTT; CDR3: CASSSPPGDYSNQPQHF
V: TRBV11-2; J: TRBJ2-7; D: TRBD2; size: -; DNA: TGTGCCAGCAGCTTAGTGGCTAGCGGGGGCCCCTACGAGCAGTACTTC; CDR3: CASSLVASGGPYEQYF
V: TRBV6-1; J: TRBJ2-5; D: -; size: -; DNA: TGTGCCAGCAGTGAACGGAGTGGCGGTCGGGAGACCCAGTACTTC; CDR3: CASSERSGGRETQYF
V: TRBV18; J: TRBJ1-5; D: -; size: -; DNA: TGTGCCAGCTCACCACGGGGTAGGAGCAATCAGCCCCAGCATTTT; CDR3: CASSPRGRSNQPQHF
V: TRBV12-3/TRBV12-4; J: TRBJ2-2; D: -; size: -; DNA: TGTGCCAGCAGTCCGGCCCTGGGCACCGGGGAGCTGTTTTTT; CDR3: CASSPALGTGELFF
V: TRBV28; J: TRBJ1-1; D: -; size: once; DNA: TGTGCCAGCAGTTTCCAGGGGAACACTGAAGCTTTCTTT; CDR3: CASSFQGNTEAFF
V: TRBV7-9; J: TRBJ2-1; D: -; size: -; DNA: TGTGCCAGCAGCGAAGACAGAGGCAATGAGCAGTTCTTC; CDR3: CASSEDRGNEQFF
V: TRBV29-1; J: TRBJ1-3; D: -; size: -; DNA: TGCAGCGTTGAAACAGGCAGCTCTGGAAACACCATATATTTT; CDR3: CSVETGSSGNTIYF
V: TRBV19; J: TRBJ1-1; D: -; size: -; DNA: TGTGCCAGTAGAGCAAAACAGGGTGGAAACACTGAAGCTTTCTTT; CDR3: CASRAKQGGNTEAFF
V: TRBV25-1; J: TRBJ2-3; D: -; size: -; DNA: TGTGCCAGCAGTGAATGGGGAACCACAAATACGCAGTATTTT; CDR3: CASSEWGTTNTQYF